The T cell receptor (beta chain) described here comes from a study of blood T cell repertoires in COVID-19. Here immunoSEQ multiplex PCR was the method, and the copy in TCRdb shows in-frame clones only, minus some. This table has 95,000 to 150,000 clones, roughly 83% appearing once. Notes on this clone: This sample also contains other DNA sequences that code for the same CDR3.

The V end was cut by 0 bases, the J end by 5 bases, with 7 bases between. CDR1 and CDR2 (germline): LNHNV, YYDKDF (reference sequence). CDR3 length equals 13 residues. The chain joins TRBV15 to TRBJ2-5, with a possible D match to TRBD2 (5 bases). This clonotype was obtained from a human donor in a cohort sampled during active COVID-19. The sequenced sample consisted of peripheral blood. The chain's CDR3 is CATSRDPGETQYF. The CDR3 DNA reads as TGTGCCACCAGCAGAGATCCGGGGGAGACCCAGTACTTC.